The T cell receptor beta chain described here comes from a study of blood T cell repertoires in COVID-19. Study at large: Samples of COVID-19 (acute and convalescent) were obtained from the United States, Italy and Spain.

Produced via immunoSEQ multiplex PCR; TCRdb's table is partial and in-frame only. The sample consists of over 300,000 clones, about 82% of them appearing once. Germline V gene sequence: CDR1 KGHSH, CDR2 LQKENI. V lost 2 bases to trimming and J lost 7 bases; unmatched junction nucleotides: 6. The CDR3 has 15 residues. The rearrangement links TRBV18 to TRBJ2-7; 12 bases align to TRBD1. The sequencing sample was made of peripheral blood. The receptor's source is a woman between 50 and 59 years old with acute or convalescent COVID-19. In DNA form, the CDR3 reads TGTGCCAGCTCACCAGAGGGGACAGGGGGCAATGAGCAGTACTTC. It encodes CASSPEGTGGNEQYF.